The rows below give T cell receptor beta chains drawn from one sample of a study of identical twins. Each CDR3 protein is one row after TCRdb ran MiXCR on the 5' RACE reads. The profile shows hundreds of thousands of distinct CDR3 sequences, approximately 13% of them singletons. The data were also submitted as part of a second study, on yellow fever vaccine responses in identical twins.

Sequenced sample: PBMCs. These receptor sequences come from a woman aged 18-29 years in good health. CDR3s include the opening cysteine and the closing phenylalanine or tryptophan. Each record gives: clone size, J gene, D gene, V gene, CDR3 protein, CDR3 DNA. D genes are given only for firm matches. A row's size may be missing; if present it is once, few, many or a size class.

size: few
J: TRBJ2-1
D: -
V: TRBV20-1
CDR3: CSAPGTISYNEQFF
DNA: TGCAGTGCTCCCGGGACCATCTCCTACAATGAGCAGTTCTTC

size: -
J: TRBJ1-1
D: -
V: TRBV10-3
CDR3: CAIRAVGGTEAFF
DNA: TGTGCCATCAGGGCGGTAGGGGGCACTGAAGCTTTCTTT

size: -
J: TRBJ2-1
D: TRBD2
V: TRBV7-3
CDR3: CASSLASGPNNEQFF
DNA: TGTGCCAGCAGCTTAGCTAGCGGTCCCAACAATGAGCAGTTCTTC

size: -
J: TRBJ2-5
D: -
V: TRBV4-1
CDR3: CASSQQGLQETQYF
DNA: TGCGCCAGCAGCCAACAGGGTCTACAAGAGACCCAGTACTTC

size: -
J: TRBJ2-7
D: TRBD1
V: TRBV11-2
CDR3: CASSYWTGREQYF
DNA: TGTGCCAGCAGCTACTGGACAGGGCGCGAGCAGTACTTC

size: many
J: TRBJ1-6
D: -
V: TRBV3-1
CDR3: CASSPPWSTRSSPLHF
DNA: TGTGCCAGCAGCCCGCCTTGGAGCACGCGAAGTTCACCCCTCCACTTT

size: few
J: TRBJ1-6
D: -
V: TRBV4-1
CDR3: CASSQDQQGLTLHF
DNA: TGCGCCAGCAGCCAAGATCAGCAGGGTCTTACCCTCCACTTT

size: -
J: TRBJ2-5
D: TRBD1
V: TRBV7-9
CDR3: CASSPRDSETQYF
DNA: TGTGCCAGCAGCCCCCGGGACAGTGAGACCCAGTACTTC

size: -
J: TRBJ1-1
D: -
V: TRBV5-1
CDR3: CASSLPGTMNTEAFF
DNA: TGCGCCAGCAGCTTGCCCGGGACAATGAACACTGAAGCTTTCTTT

size: few
J: TRBJ2-6
D: -
V: TRBV6-1
CDR3: CASSGQYSGANVLTF
DNA: TGTGCCAGCAGTGGGCAGTACTCTGGGGCCAACGTCCTGACTTTC

size: many
J: TRBJ2-2
D: TRBD2
V: TRBV29-1
CDR3: CSVGPASGTNTGELFF
DNA: TGCAGCGTTGGGCCGGCTAGCGGAACGAACACCGGGGAGCTGTTTTTT

size: many
J: TRBJ1-5
D: TRBD1
V: TRBV12-3/TRBV12-4
CDR3: CASSTSRGQPQHF
DNA: TGTGCCAGCAGTACAAGCAGGGGGCAGCCCCAGCATTTT

size: -
J: TRBJ2-5
D: -
V: TRBV14
CDR3: CASSQAGGDTQYF
DNA: TGTGCCAGCAGCCAAGCGGGCGGAGACACCCAGTACTTC

size: -
J: TRBJ2-6
D: -
V: TRBV12-3/TRBV12-4
CDR3: CTSSLRPIASYSGANVLTF
DNA: TGTACCAGCAGTTTAAGGCCAATCGCCTCCTACTCTGGGGCCAACGTCCTGACTTTC

size: -
J: TRBJ1-1
D: -
V: TRBV20-1
CDR3: CSVEPLGNTEAFF
DNA: TGCAGTGTAGAGCCTCTTGGGAACACTGAAGCTTTCTTT

size: -
J: TRBJ2-3
D: -
V: TRBV7-9
CDR3: CASSPASGEMTDTQYF
DNA: TGTGCCAGCAGCCCCGCCTCGGGAGAGATGACAGATACGCAGTATTTT

size: few
J: TRBJ2-7
D: -
V: TRBV27
CDR3: CASTSLYSFNEQYF
DNA: TGTGCCAGCACTTCTCTTTACAGTTTTAACGAGCAGTACTTC

size: -
J: TRBJ2-2
D: TRBD1
V: TRBV10-2
CDR3: CASSGRGQGGGELFF
DNA: TGCGCCAGCAGTGGTCGGGGACAGGGTGGCGGGGAGCTGTTTTTT

size: -
J: TRBJ2-3
D: -
V: TRBV7-2
CDR3: CASSLAQRRTSTDTQYF
DNA: TGTGCCAGCAGCTTAGCGCAACGGAGAACCAGCACAGATACGCAGTATTTT

size: few
J: TRBJ2-1
D: TRBD2
V: TRBV28
CDR3: CASRSGRALNEQFF
DNA: TGTGCCAGCAGGAGCGGGAGGGCCCTCAATGAGCAGTTCTTC

size: -
J: TRBJ2-2
D: -
V: TRBV27
CDR3: CASLKVDASNTGELFF
DNA: TGTGCCAGCCTCAAAGTTGACGCGTCGAACACCGGGGAGCTGTTTTTT

size: many
J: TRBJ2-5
D: -
V: TRBV28
CDR3: CASSSTVGTQYF
DNA: TGTGCCAGCAGTTCCACTGTAGGGACCCAGTACTTC

size: many
J: TRBJ1-5
D: -
V: TRBV2
CDR3: CASSEGPDSNQPQHF
DNA: TGTGCCAGCAGTGAGGGACCAGATAGCAATCAGCCCCAGCATTTT

size: -
J: TRBJ2-3
D: -
V: TRBV10-3
CDR3: CAISDGTTDTQYF
DNA: TGTGCCATCAGTGATGGGACTACAGATACGCAGTATTTT

size: few
J: TRBJ2-1
D: TRBD2
V: TRBV3-1
CDR3: CASSQERLAGAPSYNEQFF
DNA: TGTGCCAGCAGCCAAGAAAGGCTAGCGGGGGCCCCCTCCTACAATGAGCAGTTCTTC

size: once
J: TRBJ2-2
D: -
V: TRBV5-6
CDR3: CAMSPGDLRINTGELFF
DNA: TGTGCCATGAGCCCCGGGGACCTCAGGATCAACACCGGGGAGCTGTTTTTT

size: -
J: TRBJ2-1
D: TRBD2
V: TRBV7-8
CDR3: CASSAAGGQSYNEQFF
DNA: TGTGCCAGCAGCGCAGCGGGGGGGCAGTCCTACAATGAGCAGTTCTTC

size: many
J: TRBJ2-3
D: -
V: TRBV7-9
CDR3: CASSLQSTDTQYF
DNA: TGTGCCAGCAGCTTACAATCCACAGATACGCAGTATTTT

size: -
J: TRBJ2-3
D: -
V: TRBV5-1
CDR3: CASSLTSFNTDTQYF
DNA: TGCGCCAGCAGCTTGACTAGCTTTAACACAGATACGCAGTATTTT

size: -
J: TRBJ2-2
D: -
V: TRBV24-1
CDR3: CATSDTGPTNTGELFF
DNA: TGTGCCACCAGTGACACAGGGCCTACGAACACCGGGGAGCTGTTTTTT

size: -
J: TRBJ1-1
D: -
V: TRBV24-1
CDR3: CATSEAGGITEAFF
DNA: TGTGCCACCAGTGAGGCAGGAGGGATCACTGAAGCTTTCTTT

size: -
J: TRBJ2-7
D: -
V: TRBV20-1
CDR3: CSARAPGDHEQYF
DNA: TGCAGTGCTAGGGCCCCCGGGGACCACGAGCAGTACTTC

size: few
J: TRBJ2-1
D: TRBD2
V: TRBV25-1
CDR3: CASSAGLAGFEEQFF
DNA: TGTGCCAGCAGTGCGGGACTAGCGGGATTCGAAGAGCAGTTCTTC

size: many
J: TRBJ2-5
D: -
V: TRBV4-1
CDR3: CASSQGPQGVQGTQYF
DNA: TGCGCCAGCAGCCAAGGACCCCAGGGAGTCCAGGGGACCCAGTACTTC

size: -
J: TRBJ2-3
D: -
V: TRBV28
CDR3: CASSSLVAGTNTDTQYF
DNA: TGTGCCAGCAGTTCCCTAGTGGCCGGGACCAACACAGATACGCAGTATTTT

size: -
J: TRBJ1-2
D: -
V: TRBV2
CDR3: CASSEAHPSYGYTF
DNA: TGTGCCAGCAGTGAAGCGCACCCATCCTATGGCTACACCTTC

size: many
J: TRBJ1-1
D: -
V: TRBV5-1
CDR3: CASSLSGWGINTEAFF
DNA: TGCGCCAGCAGCTTGTCCGGGTGGGGTATCAACACTGAAGCTTTCTTT

size: few
J: TRBJ2-3
D: -
V: TRBV19
CDR3: CASSISSQRGGTQYF
DNA: TGTGCCAGTAGTATAAGTAGCCAGAGAGGGGGTACGCAGTATTTT

size: many
J: TRBJ2-7
D: -
V: TRBV6-1
CDR3: CASRPQMGAYEQYF
DNA: TGTGCCAGCAGACCCCAGATGGGGGCTTACGAGCAGTACTTC

size: few
J: TRBJ2-3
D: TRBD2
V: TRBV12-3/TRBV12-4
CDR3: CASSRASGNTDTQYF
DNA: TGTGCCAGCAGTCGGGCTAGCGGGAACACAGATACGCAGTATTTT

size: -
J: TRBJ2-5
D: -
V: TRBV11-2
CDR3: CASSLGWLVGETQYF
DNA: TGTGCCAGCAGCTTAGGGTGGCTAGTAGGGGAGACCCAGTACTTC

size: -
J: TRBJ2-6
D: -
V: TRBV29-1
CDR3: CSVSPGSGANVLTF
DNA: TGCAGCGTCTCCCCGGGTTCCGGGGCCAACGTCCTGACTTTC

size: -
J: TRBJ2-1
D: -
V: TRBV12-3/TRBV12-4
CDR3: CASRTLGGGPNNEQFF
DNA: TGTGCCAGCAGGACCCTAGGGGGAGGGCCGAACAATGAGCAGTTCTTC

size: few
J: TRBJ2-3
D: -
V: TRBV4-1
CDR3: CASSRSLSSTDTQYF
DNA: TGCGCCAGCAGCCGGAGCCTCTCAAGCACAGATACGCAGTATTTT

size: -
J: TRBJ2-1
D: -
V: TRBV9
CDR3: CASSARGLPYNEQFF
DNA: TGTGCCAGCAGCGCGAGGGGCCTACCATACAATGAGCAGTTCTTC

size: -
J: TRBJ1-5
D: -
V: TRBV12-3/TRBV12-4
CDR3: CASSLRDRSSNQPQHF
DNA: TGTGCCAGCAGTCTTAGAGACCGTTCAAGCAATCAGCCCCAGCATTTT

size: -
J: TRBJ2-7
D: -
V: TRBV11-2
CDR3: CASSPRLENYEQYF
DNA: TGTGCCAGCAGCCCAAGACTAGAGAACTACGAGCAGTACTTC

size: -
J: TRBJ2-6
D: TRBD1
V: TRBV2
CDR3: CASIWTGFSGANVLTF
DNA: TGTGCCAGCATCTGGACAGGATTCTCTGGGGCCAACGTCCTGACTTTC

size: -
J: TRBJ2-1
D: -
V: TRBV5-1
CDR3: CASSLDTQGLGNEQFF
DNA: TGCGCCAGCAGCTTGGATACTCAGGGATTGGGCAATGAGCAGTTCTTC

size: few
J: TRBJ2-3
D: TRBD2
V: TRBV6-5
CDR3: CASSYSSSGSGVADTQYF
DNA: TGTGCCAGCAGTTATTCGTCTAGCGGGAGCGGAGTAGCAGATACGCAGTATTTT

size: few
J: TRBJ2-2
D: -
V: TRBV5-1
CDR3: CASSLAPGLTGELFF
DNA: TGCGCCAGCAGCTTGGCCCCCGGTCTCACCGGGGAGCTGTTTTTT

size: -
J: TRBJ1-6
D: -
V: TRBV25-1
CDR3: CARGQWTNSPLHF
DNA: TGTGCCAGGGGGCAGTGGACTAATTCACCCCTCCACTTT

size: few
J: TRBJ2-5
D: -
V: TRBV5-6
CDR3: CASSLANEQETQYF
DNA: TGTGCCAGCAGCTTGGCCAACGAGCAAGAGACCCAGTACTTC

size: few
J: TRBJ2-5
D: -
V: TRBV12-1
CDR3: CASSFFLAEGVLQETQYF
DNA: TGTGCCAGCAGCTTTTTCCTAGCGGAGGGGGTGTTACAAGAGACCCAGTACTTC

size: -
J: TRBJ2-5
D: TRBD1
V: TRBV11-2
CDR3: CASSLGRTGIYQETQYF
DNA: TGTGCCAGCAGCTTAGGGAGGACAGGGATATACCAAGAGACCCAGTACTTC

size: few
J: TRBJ1-5
D: -
V: TRBV4-1
CDR3: CASSQDIDRFSNQPQHF
DNA: TGCGCCAGCAGCCAAGATATCGACAGGTTTAGCAATCAGCCCCAGCATTTT

size: many
J: TRBJ1-2
D: -
V: TRBV12-3/TRBV12-4
CDR3: CASSSGDNYGYTF
DNA: TGTGCCAGCAGTTCAGGGGATAACTATGGCTACACCTTC

size: -
J: TRBJ2-1
D: TRBD2
V: TRBV27
CDR3: CAIRTSGPPNEQFF
DNA: TGTGCCATCCGGACTAGCGGTCCTCCGAATGAGCAGTTCTTC

size: once
J: TRBJ2-3
D: -
V: TRBV11-1
CDR3: CASSLVLAPVVRTDTQYF
DNA: TGTGCCAGCAGCTTAGTGCTAGCTCCTGTGGTTAGGACAGATACGCAGTATTTT